Below, 14 T cell receptor beta chains from the same sample are listed, as sequenced in a study of tumor and adjacent non-tumor tissue in lung cancer. This sample's RNA came from whole unsorted tissue. TCRbeta libraries were built with three rounds of nested PCR, modified from ARM-PCR. One entry per CDR3 protein results from TCRdb running MiXCR on the multiplex PCR reads. The profile shows 90,000 to 110,000 distinct CDR3 sequences, around 75% of them singletons. Sequencing was carried out using lung tumor tissue. Every receptor here comes from a woman in her sixties with non-small cell lung cancer.

As for this clonotype: At one end, the junction sequence differs from germline, possibly due to a read error. The gene calls are TRBV6-1 and TRBJ2-6, with a tentative D call TRBD2 (6 bases). The CDR3 covers 15 residues. CDR1 and CDR2 from the germline V gene are MNHNS and SASEGT. In nucleotides, the CDR3 is TGTGCCAGTAATGTGGAGGGATCCGGGGCCAAGGTCCTGACTTTC. The encoded protein is CASNVEGSGAKVLTF.

Comments on this clonotype: A much larger clone differs from this one at a single base, so this may be a read error. The chain joins TRBV20-1 to TRBJ2-3, with 7 bases matching TRBD2. This CDR3 is 21 amino acids long. The germline V gene has CDR1 DFQATT and CDR2 SNEGSKA (reference sequence). CDR3 amino acids: CSAFPASGSRPRFASTYTQYF. The CDR3 DNA follows: TGCAGTGCTTTTCCCGCTAGCGGCAGTCGCCCCCGGTTCGCTAGCACATATACGCAGTATTTT.

The rearrangement joins TRBV7-2 to TRBJ2-7, with D maybe TRBD1 (5 bases). The CDR3 spans 14 residues. The V and J ends lost 7 bases and 2 bases respectively, with 15 bases between them. Per the germline V gene, CDR1 is SGHTA and CDR2 is FQGNSA. CDR3 amino acids: CASNPTARPYEQYF. CDR3 DNA sequence: TGTGCCAGCAACCCGACAGCTAGGCCCTACGAGCAGTACTTC.

A word on this clonotype: One end of the junction does not line up with germline, which may come from a read error. The V and J genes are TRBV4-1 and TRBJ2-3; 12 nucleotides align to TRBD1. The CDR3 length is 13 residues. Germline V lookup: CDR1 MGHRA, CDR2 YSYEKL. The DNA of the CDR3 is TGCGCCAGCGCCGGGACAGGGGGCGATATGCAGTGTTTT. It specifies CASAGTGGDMQCF.

The chain links TRBV14 to TRBJ2-3; 10 bases are shared with TRBD2. This CDR3 is built from 15 residues. The V and J ends lost 8 bases and 1 base, in that order; junction bases with no gene match: 6. Per the germline V gene, CDR1 is SGHDN and CDR2 is FVKESK. CDR3: CASAAGGDGTDTQYF. The CDR3 DNA sequence: TGTGCCAGCGCAGCGGGGGGGGACGGCACAGATACGCAGTATTTT.

This clonotype was observed once. Sequence at one end of the junction differs from germline and may be a read error. J is TRBJ2-3 and V is TRBV11-2; D may correspond to TRBD1 or TRBD2 (5 bases each). Germline V gene lookup returns CDR1 SGHAT and CDR2 FQNNGV. The CDR3 runs 15 residues. The chain's CDR3 is CASSRTWGTTDTHYF. CDR3 sequence (DNA): TGTGCCAGCAGCCGGACATGGGGGACCACAGATACGCACTATTTT.

In regard to this clonotype: This CDR3 is missing its conserved last phenylalanine or tryptophan, likely due to a read error. The DNA is left out, because the CDR3 cannot be placed on it with certainty; the CDR3 is given as TCRdb lists it. This chain joins TRBV28 and TRBJ2-7; TRBD2, the D gene given by the table, was not confirmed from the DNA. The CDR3 numbers 13 amino acids, ends counted. Per germline, CDR1 MDHEN and CDR2 SYDVKM. The CDR3 spells CASSSGTSYEQCS.

The chain carries TRBV6-5 and TRBJ2-5; D possibly matches TRBD1 or TRBD2 (6 bases each). Germline loops: CDR1 MNHEY, CDR2 SVGAGI. V was cut by 6 bases and J by 4 bases, with 27 bases left in between. The CDR3 runs 18 residues. The CDR3 DNA sequence: TGTGCCAGCAGCGCCCTCCTAGCGACTGCCCGAGGGGGAGAGACCCAGTACTTC. Translation: CASSALLATARGGETQYF.

Comments on this clonotype: The germline gene is not matched at one end of the junction; a read error may be the cause. The chain joins TRBV12-3 or TRBV12-4 to TRBJ2-3, with no clear D. The CDR3 covers 12 residues. In nucleotides, the CDR3 is TGTGCCTGCAGTTTCAGCCGGGATACGCAGTATTTT. It is translated as CACSFSRDTQYF.

Notes on this clonotype: Just one base apart from a much larger clone, this may be a read error. The gene calls are TRBV12-3 or TRBV12-4 and TRBJ1-5; D remains ambiguous. V dropped 3 bases and J dropped 2 bases, with 8 bases sitting between them. The CDR3 sequence is 14 residues long. CDR3 in DNA: TGTGCCAGCAGTTTGTCCCTGGGCAATCAGCCCCAGCATTTT. Its protein product is CASSLSLGNQPQHF.

With respect to this clonotype: One end of the junction is discordant with germline, which a read error may explain. The CDR3 here is CASSTGTGGNYGYSF. The CDR3 coding sequence is TGTGCCAGCAGTACCGGGACAGGGGGGAACTATGGCTACAGCTTC. The chain couples TRBV6-2 or TRBV6-3 to TRBJ1-2, with 11 bases lining up with TRBD1. The CDR3 runs 15 residues. The germline V gene has CDR1 MNHEY and CDR2 SVGEGT.

Concerning this clonotype: A junction boundary mismatches the germline segment, possibly from a read error. This chain links TRBV11-3 with TRBJ2-1, with 9 positions matching TRBD2. CDR1 is SGHNT, CDR2 YENEEA, per germline. The CDR3 consists of 15 residues. CDR3 sequence (DNA): TGTGCCAGCAGCTATAGCGGGGGATCTTACAAAGAGCAGTTCTTC. It encodes CASSYSGGSYKEQFF.

As to this clonotype: One end of the junction does not line up with germline, which may come from a read error. J is TRBJ2-3 and V is TRBV11-2; possible D gene TRBD1, 5 bases. The CDR3 totals 16 residues. CDR1 and CDR2 from the germline V gene are SGHAT and FQNNGV. CDR3 region: CAISLRSQVSSDTQYF. CDR3 bases: TGTGCCATCAGCTTACGATCACAGGTTAGCTCAGATACGCAGTATTTT.

In regard to this clonotype: A much larger clone lies a single base off, so this may be a read error. The chain recombines TRBV28 with TRBJ2-3, with D uncertain. CDR3 length: 15 residues. In germline, CDR1 is MDHEN, CDR2 SYDVKM. The DNA for the CDR3 is TGTACCAGCAGTTCCGCATCAAACAAGGCAGATACGCAGTATTTT. Amino acid sequence: CTSSSASNKADTQYF.